This T cell receptor (beta chain) was identified during a study of monozygotic twins with inflammatory bowel disease. Researchers collected around 2.4 ml of blood per donor. Study results and limitations: Backing was not found for a single strong signal or clonotype associated with IBD.

With respect to this clonotype: The antigen remains undetermined.

From germline, CDR1 is SGHRS and CDR2 YFSETQ. This CDR3 spans 15 amino acids. It was approximately 3,700 ng of total RNA that each TCR library used. TCRdb re-called the 5' RACE reads and catalogs CDR3 proteins one per entry, DNA excluded. The specimen's table records over 350,000 distinct CDR3 sequences. This clonotype originated in a human donor with ulcerative colitis or Crohn's disease, or a healthy co-twin of an affected twin (not recorded which). The genes are TRBV5-1 and TRBJ2-2. Sequencing was done on a sample of blood. Here the CDR3 reads CASSTSTRNTGELFF. Supplemented by reference TRBV5-1 and TRBJ2-2, the full variable domain reads KAGVTQTPRYLIKTRGQQVTLSCSPISGHRSVSWYQQTPGQGLQFLFEYFSETQRNKGNFPGRFSGRQFSNSRSEMNVSTLELGDSALYLCASSTSTRNTGELFFGEGSRLTVL.